Ten or more counts support the clone carrying this TCR beta chain. What it binds is unknown. This record comes from a study of breast tumors, draining lymph nodes, adjacent tissues. Study conclusions and caveats: Tumor TCR diversity was below lymph nodes but above nontumor tissue. Tumor and nontumor repertoires were significantly more similar in luminal-like than in basal-like breast cancer.

Axillary draining lymph nodes of breast cancer patients supplied the node samples. TCRdb redid the calling of the multiplex PCR reads with MiXCR, one entry per CDR3 protein. This sample yields about 130,000 distinct CDR3 sequences, of which 20% to 25% are seen a single time; 2.2% belongs to the top ten. Sequenced input: axillary lymph node tissue. This TCR was sampled from a female donor with breast cancer. Some clones in this sample may be carry-over from other donors' samples.

The CDR3 is CSANRRAGTDTQYF. The CDR3 region has the DNA TGCAGTGCTAACCGGAGGGCCGGCACAGATACGCAGTATTTT. V and J are TRBV20-1 and TRBJ2-3; TRBD2 might be the D (6 bases). This CDR3 comprises 14 residues. V was pared by 4 bases and J by 1 base, with 12 bases between. Germline values: CDR1 DFQATT, CDR2 SNEGSKA (reference sequence).